The 14 T cell receptor beta chains presented below share a single source sample, sequenced in a study of regulatory T cells in long-lasting Graves disease. Stated time point: newly diagnosed GD, antithyroid drugs for less than 3 months. Preparation of the TCR library used RNA extracted from PBMCs. iRepertoire HTBI primers and Arm-PCR of CDR3 regions built TCR beta libraries. Each CDR3 protein is one row after TCRdb ran MiXCR on the multiplex PCR reads. The data contain hundreds of thousands of distinct CDR3 sequences, around 15% of them singletons. The sample was also linked to a second study, of T cells in Graves' hyperthyroidism and ophthalmopathy.

Sample: peripheral blood mononuclear cells (PBMCs), taken at new diagnosis, from a patient treated with antithyroid drugs. These receptors all come from a woman aged 30 to 39 with Graves disease.

In its sample, this clonotype was seen a few times. The chain joins TRBV7-9 to TRBJ2-2; D gene unclear. Per the germline V gene, CDR1 is SEHNR and CDR2 is FQNEAQ (reference sequence). The CDR3 sequence is 12 residues long. Trimming took 5 bases from V and 7 from J, leaving 8 bases between them. Written as DNA, the CDR3 is TGTGCCAGCAGCCTTAATTACGGGGAGCTGTTTTTT. It encodes CASSLNYGELFF.

V usage is TRBV7-9 and J usage is TRBJ2-1; TRBD1 matches at 7 bases. Unmatched junction bases numbered 4, after V lost 5 bases and J lost 0 bases. The V gene's germline CDR1 is SEHNR and CDR2 FQNEAQ (reference sequence). CDR3 length equals 15 residues. In DNA form, the CDR3 reads TGTGCCAGCAGCGCCCGGGACAGCTCCTACAATGAGCAGTTCTTC. This sequence encodes CASSARDSSYNEQFF.

This clonotype was detected a few times. V and J are TRBV6-1 and TRBJ2-5, with D perhaps TRBD1 or TRBD2 (6 bases each). Germline CDR1 MNHNS, CDR2 SASEGT. The CDR3 is made up of 12 amino acids. The germline V and J ends were trimmed by 8 bases and 4 bases, with 11 bases remaining between them. In DNA form, the CDR3 reads TGTGCCAGCGGGGGGCCAGGAGAGACCCAGTACTTC. Translation gives CASGGPGETQYF.

The chain carries TRBV5-1 and TRBJ2-3; D call uncertain. CDR3 length equals 22 residues. Germline CDR1 is SGHRS and CDR2 is YFSETQ. V was shortened by 3 bases and J by 2 bases, with 34 bases between the two germline ends. CDR3 in DNA: TGCGCCAGCAGCTCCTCTTGGATGTTGGACCACAAAGGTGTGTCAAACACAGATACGCAGTATTTT. Residues: CASSSSWMLDHKGVSNTDTQYF. Drawing the rest from reference TRBV5-1 and TRBJ2-3, the complete variable domain is KAGVTQTPRYLIKTRGQQVTLSCSPISGHRSVSWYQQTPGQGLQFLFEYFSETQRNKGNFPGRFSGRQFSNSRSEMNVSTLELGDSALYLCASSSSWMLDHKGVSNTDTQYFGPGTRLTVL.

This clonotype was picked up a small number of times. J is TRBJ1-2 and V is TRBV19; 8 positions match TRBD1. CDR3 length equals 17 residues. Trimming took 5 bases from V and 2 from J; bases not matched to a gene: 13. Germline V gene data show CDR1 as LNHDA and CDR2 as SQIVND (reference sequence). CDR3 bases: TGTGCCAGTAGTGCCAACCCCGGACAGGGCAAGAACTATGGCTACACCTTC. Translated, it gives CASSANPGQGKNYGYTF.

This clonotype was picked up many times. V and J are TRBV6-1 and TRBJ2-7; D is undetermined. The CDR3 runs to 16 residues. CDR1 MNHNS and CDR2 SASEGT come from the germline V gene. V was pared by 10 bases and J by 4 bases, with 26 bases between. CDR3 loop: CATGLAATPSFYEQYF. Here the CDR3 DNA reads TGTGCCACCGGGCTGGCCGCCACCCCAAGCTTTTACGAGCAGTACTTC.

This clonotype came up many times. The CDR3 sequence is CASSLMPGRTDTQYF. The CDR3 DNA follows: TGTGCCAGCAGCTTAATGCCCGGACGCACAGATACGCAGTATTTT. The chain uses TRBV7-8 and TRBJ2-3; D gene ambiguous. CDR1 is SGHVS, CDR2 FQNEAQ, per germline. Trimming stripped 2 bases from V and 1 base from J, with 10 bases between. The CDR3 is 15 residues long.

This clonotype was seen a few times. The V and J genes are TRBV28 and TRBJ2-7, with D maybe TRBD1 (6 bases). From germline, CDR1 is MDHEN and CDR2 SYDVKM. The CDR3 totals 14 residues. V was clipped by 7 bases and J by 2 bases, with 15 bases between them. This chain's CDR3 is CASTSGTSPYEQYF. The CDR3 nucleotides read TGTGCCAGCACCTCCGGGACATCTCCCTACGAGCAGTACTTC. The entire variable domain, with the rest obtained from reference TRBV28 and TRBJ2-7, is as follows: DVKVTQSSRYLVKRTGEKVFLECVQDMDHENMFWYRQDPGLGLRLIYFSYDVKMKEKGDIPEGYSVSREKKERFSLILESASTNQTSMYLCASTSGTSPYEQYFGPGTRLTVT.

The chain employs TRBV20-1 and TRBJ1-2, with D maybe TRBD1 (5 bases). V lost 4 bases to trimming and J lost 5 bases, with 17 bases between them. The CDR3 sequence is 14 residues long. The germline CDR1 and CDR2 sequences are DFQATT and SNEGSKA (reference sequence). CDR3 amino acids: CSATGTAGGYGYTF. The CDR3 DNA sequence: TGCAGTGCTACCGGAACCGCCGGGGGGTATGGCTACACCTTC.

This clonotype has at least ten counts. This rearrangement joins TRBV5-5 to TRBJ1-1, with D maybe TRBD1 (5 bases). The germline CDR1 and CDR2 sequences are SGHKS and YYEKEE (reference sequence). The CDR3 loop spans 14 amino acids. V lost 4 bases and J lost 6, with 16 bases in between. In DNA, the CDR3 is TGTGCCAGCAGCGGGACCCCTGATATGGCTGAAGCTTTCTTT. Protein product: CASSGTPDMAEAFF.

This clonotype was seen many times. The chain links TRBV20-1 to TRBJ2-7, with TRBD2 matching over 11 bases. V was clipped by 3 bases and J by 2 bases; unmatched bases: 9. From germline, CDR1 is DFQATT and CDR2 SNEGSKA (reference sequence). CDR3 length: 16 residues. CDR3 nucleotide sequence: TGCAGTGCTAGGGTACTAGCGGGAGTTACCACCTACGAGCAGTACTTC. Translating gives CSARVLAGVTTYEQYF.

In this sample, this clonotype turned up a few times. The rearrangement links TRBV20-1 to TRBJ2-5, with 9 bases aligning to TRBD1. Germline CDR1 is DFQATT and CDR2 is SNEGSKA (reference sequence). V was clipped by 3 bases and J by 5 bases; unmatched bases: 7. The CDR3 has 14 residues. CDR3 region: CSASLQGAGETQYF. As DNA, the CDR3 is TGCAGTGCTAGTTTACAGGGGGCAGGGGAGACCCAGTACTTC.

This clonotype has a handful of counts. V is TRBV6-1 and J is TRBJ2-1; 8 nucleotides line up with TRBD2. CDR1 is MNHNS and CDR2 is SASEGT in the germline V gene. There are 14 residues in the CDR3. Trimming cost V 8 bases and J 7 bases; bases outside gene matches: 10. The CDR3 DNA sequence: TGTGCCAGCCTTCGGGGGGGGACTACGAATGAGCAGTTCTTC. Protein sequence: CASLRGGTTNEQFF.

This clonotype showed up many times. This rearrangement joins TRBV27 to TRBJ2-7; 7 bases match TRBD2. Germline trimming cut 5 bases from V and 1 base from J; bases unmatched to any gene: 2. This CDR3 comprises 13 residues. Germline V gives CDR1 MNHEY, CDR2 SMNVEV (reference sequence). This CDR3 reads CASSAGVSYEQYF. The CDR3 DNA reads TGTGCCAGCAGTGCGGGAGTGTCCTACGAGCAGTACTTC.